The TCR beta chain described here comes from a study of T-cell memory formation after mild COVID-19. Regarding the study as a whole: What remained unconfirmed was the SARS-CoV-2 specificity of second-wave clones peaking on day 37. Clones that shrank (day 15 to 85) were balanced CD4/CD8, whereas later expanders leaned CD4+. Some responding clones appeared in pre-infection memory, suggesting cross-reactive memory joined.

In TCRdb, the 5' RACE reads were re-called with MiXCR into one record per CDR3 protein. The sample yields about 200,000 distinct CDR3 sequences, approximately 10% seen once. As for this clonotype: Its specificity is unknown.

Trimming removed 7 bases from V and 0 bases from J, with 18 bases in between. From germline, CDR1 is SQVTM and CDR2 ANQGSEA. The CDR3 consists of 15 residues. The chain carries TRBV29-1 and TRBJ1-1; D may be TRBD1 (5 bases). This receptor was taken from a man younger than 30 who had mild COVID-19 (a few samples of this study predate the infection). Cell type and time point are not known. The specimen sequenced was PBMCs or a T cell subset sorted from them (not recorded which). The CDR3 spells CSGRGGWGMNTEAFF. The DNA for the CDR3 is TGCAGCGGAAGGGGCGGCTGGGGTATGAACACTGAAGCTTTCTTT. Using reference TRBV29-1 and TRBJ1-1 for the parts outside the CDR3, the full variable domain is SAVISQKPSRDICQRGTSLTIQCQVDSQVTMMFWYRQQPGQSLTLIATANQGSEATYESGFVIDKFPISRPNLTFSTLTVSNMSPEDSSIYLCSGRGGWGMNTEAFFGQGTRLTVV.